This T cell receptor beta chain comes out of a study of molecular identifiers for immune sequencing clone quantification. This clonotype was detected a few times. From the PCR reads, TCRdb called clonotypes with MiXCR, one entry per CDR3 protein. This table has about 500,000 distinct CDR3 sequences, around 23% appearing once. This CDR3 region has 15 residues. CDR1 is SGHDT and CDR2 is YYEEEE in the germline V gene. Trimming removed 0 bases at V and 0 bases at J, with 9 bases between. V is TRBV5-6 and J is TRBJ2-5; D may correspond to TRBD1 or TRBD2 (6 bases each). The specimen sequenced was naive CD8+ T cells from blood, with Jurkat cell RNA spiked in. Subset reported: FACS-sorted CD8+CD4-CCR7+CD45RA+ naive T cells. This receptor was obtained from a human donor in good health. Some libraries in this study had Jurkat cell RNA spiked in. CDR3 residues: CASSLVRDNQETQYF. CDR3 in DNA: TGTGCCAGCAGCTTGGTGCGGGACAACCAAGAGACCCAGTACTTC.